Listed here is a single T cell receptor beta chain. As yet, its antigen is unknown. This sample was included in a study of shared clonotypes between healthy human individuals. At the level of the study: Each donor contributed plates that comprised three CD4 naive, three CD4 memory, two CD8 naive and one CD8 memory. Study-wide findings and caveats: It was observed that roughly 5% of naive CD4 clonotypes were shared across a handful of donors. Expectations were that clonotype sharing among donors would be affected by sequencing depth.

Looked up from germline, CDR1 is LNHDA and CDR2 is SQIVND (reference sequence). The CDR3 loop spans 14 amino acids. V lost 6 bases to trimming and J lost 5 bases, with 14 bases between them. Data came from immunoSEQ multiplex PCR; TCRdb stores just in-frame clones and leaves some out. This table holds around 690,000 clones, 90% found once. This chain connects TRBV19 to TRBJ1-5, with a tentative D call TRBD1 (5 bases). This receptor was obtained from a man younger than 30 in good health. Some clones in this sample may be carry-over from other donors' samples. The sample was memory CD8+ T cells from PBMCs. The sample's subset: CD45RO+ cells pooled with CCR7-negative TemRA cells. CDR3 protein: CASSPSRGYQPQHF. For the CDR3, the DNA is TGTGCCAGTAGCCCTTCCCGGGGGTATCAGCCCCAGCATTTT.